The rows below give T cell receptor beta chains drawn from one sample of a study of cytomegalovirus exposure and HLA in healthy donors. Some clones are missing from TCRdb's copy, which holds only in-frame ones; the method was immunoSEQ multiplex PCR. Among over 90,000 clones listed, 70% were seen once. The specimen was PBMCs. These receptors all stem from a woman between 45 and 65 years old in good health and CMV-seropositive. Each CDR3 is given with its conserved first and last residue. D genes are given only for firm matches. Clone sizes are given selectively: once, few, many, or a class where the clone is expanded.

v_gene	j_gene	d_gene	abundance	CDR3nt	CDR3aa
TRBV5-1	TRBJ2-7	TRBD1	-	TGCGCCAGCAGCTTGGCCCAGGGGGCCTACTCCTACGAGCAGTACTTC	CASSLAQGAYSYEQYF
TRBV5-4	TRBJ2-6	-	few	TGTGCCAGTAGACTCTCTGGGGCCAACGTCCTGACTTTC	CASRLSGANVLTF
TRBV27	TRBJ2-1	TRBD2	-	TGTGCCAGCAGCTCCGGGACTAGCGGTTACAATGAGCAGTTCTTC	CASSSGTSGYNEQFF
TRBV5-1	TRBJ2-6	-	-	TGCGCCAGCAGCCCCGGGGGAGACTTGGTTGGGGCCAACGTCCTGACTTTC	CASSPGGDLVGANVLTF
TRBV2	TRBJ2-7	TRBD2	-	TGTGCCAGCAGCTCCGGGACTAGAGCCTACGAGCAGTACTTC	CASSSGTRAYEQYF
TRBV5-1	TRBJ2-2	TRBD2	-	TGCGCCAGCAGCCAGCGGGAGCGCACCGGGGAGCTGTTTTTT	CASSQRERTGELFF
TRBV5-1	TRBJ2-7	-	few	TGCGCCAGCAGCTTGGCCCTGGCGGCCCGGGTAGGCGAGCAGTACTTC	CASSLALAARVGEQYF
TRBV7-3	TRBJ2-7	-	-	TGTGCCAGCAGCTTAAGCGGAGGGGTGGGAACTTACGAGCAGTACTTC	CASSLSGGVGTYEQYF
TRBV25-1	TRBJ1-1	-	-	TGTGCCAGCAGTGAATCGAAGAGGGCGCCCGTTGCTTTCTTT	CASSESKRAPVAFF
TRBV4-3	TRBJ2-5	-	-	TGCGCCAGCAGCCAAGAGGCTCTGGCAAACCAAGAGACCCAGTACTTC	CASSQEALANQETQYF